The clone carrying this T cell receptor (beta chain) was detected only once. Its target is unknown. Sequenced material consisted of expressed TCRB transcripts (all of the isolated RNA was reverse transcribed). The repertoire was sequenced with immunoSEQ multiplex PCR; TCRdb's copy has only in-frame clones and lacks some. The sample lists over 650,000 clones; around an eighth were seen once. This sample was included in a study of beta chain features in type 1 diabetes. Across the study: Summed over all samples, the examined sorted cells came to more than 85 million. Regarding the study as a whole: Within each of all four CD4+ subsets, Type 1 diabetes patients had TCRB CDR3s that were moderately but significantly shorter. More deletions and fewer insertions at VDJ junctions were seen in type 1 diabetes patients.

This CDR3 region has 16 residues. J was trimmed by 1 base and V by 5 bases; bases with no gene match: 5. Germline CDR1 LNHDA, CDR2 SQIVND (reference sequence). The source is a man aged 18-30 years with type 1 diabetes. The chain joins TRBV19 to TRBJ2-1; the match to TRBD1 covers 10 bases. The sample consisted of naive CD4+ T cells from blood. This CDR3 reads CASSATGGRSYNEQFF. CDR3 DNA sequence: TGTGCCAGTAGTGCGACAGGGGGCAGATCCTACAATGAGCAGTTCTTC. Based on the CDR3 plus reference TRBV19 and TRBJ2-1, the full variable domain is DGGITQSPKYLFRKEGQNVTLSCEQNLNHDAMYWYRQDPGQGLRLIYYSQIVNDFQKGDIAEGYSVSREKKESFPLTVTSAQKNPTAFYLCASSATGGRSYNEQFFGPGTRLTVL.